This T cell receptor (beta chain) was identified during a study of control samples from healthy donors and cancer patients. Germline CDR1 SEHNR, CDR2 FQNEAQ (reference sequence). This CDR3 region has 12 residues. V dropped 3 bases and J dropped 5 bases, with 5 bases sitting between them. The protocol was immunoSEQ multiplex PCR, while the TCRdb copy is restricted to in-frame clones and leaves out a portion. Here the sample spans approximately 150,000 clones, about 90% being singletons. The source is a woman in her twenties or thirties in good health. Input material: blood. The chain combines TRBV7-9 with TRBJ1-5, with unresolved D. The CDR3 sequence: CASSLGYQPQHF. In DNA form, the CDR3 reads TGTGCCAGCAGCTTGGGGTATCAGCCCCAGCATTTT.